What follows is one T cell receptor (beta chain) and its context. There is no known antigen for this receptor. Base quality data are lacking; no much larger clone is found one base away. Genomic DNA was extracted with the Qiagen DNeasy kit from unsorted PBMCs and from negatively selected CD4+ and CD8+ fractions. TCR beta CDR3 regions were subjected to amplification by immunoSEQ multiplex PCR with primers that anneal to V and J segments. A synthetic immune receptor repertoire was used to minimize amplification bias, and any remaining bias was removed computationally after sequencing. The paper's processing steps were these. Custom Python scripts were used to quantify repertoire diversity as the Shannon entropy index. Unsorted, CD4+ and CD8+ repertoires were examined separately, except in combined analyses, for which CD4+ and CD8+ sequences were merged in silico. What TCRdb holds here is the immuneACCESS table cut down to in-frame rearrangements. Part of the clones is not present; checked against another copy, under half of the missing clones reflect an unresolved V gene, and the others are unexplained. The V and J calls and clone size are taken from that table; D and trimming were inferred from the DNA. Within this sample are fewer than 90,000 clones, with approximately 93% of them counted one time only. The top ten clonotypes cover roughly 2.7% of the sample.

There are 15 amino acids in the CDR3, from cysteine to phenylalanine inclusive. Only the CDR3 DNA stays, 45 bases, in frame from base 1. The V end gives up 5 bases and the J end 4 bases, leaving 8 bases in the junction not matched to a gene. Reading the germline V gene (reference sequence) gives CDR1 LNHDA and CDR2 SQIVND. Interpreted using the paper, the time point label stands for: newly diagnosed, previously untreated cHL patient sample. PBMCs from patients with newly diagnosed, previously untreated classical Hodgkin lymphoma were sequenced as a comparison group for the relapsed/refractory trial patients. Peripheral blood was collected in 8 mL Vacutainer Cell Preparation Tubes, from which PBMCs were isolated by centrifugation and then cryopreserved. This specimen comes from a study of PD-1 blockade in classical Hodgkin lymphoma (TCRdb year 2020). With respect to the entire study: To define a peripheral blood immune signature of response to PD-1 blockade in classical Hodgkin lymphoma, the study combined TCR beta sequencing with CyTOF. Study-level results and caveats: The study was limited to a single clinical trial cohort, and causes of repertoire differences, possibly disease activity or prior therapy, remained undefined. Baseline TCR diversity was reported to be lower in newly diagnosed patients than in healthy donors and to be lower still in relapsed/refractory patients.

The chain couples TRBV19 to TRBJ1-5, with TRBD1 identical over 7 junction bases. The sequence derives from a human donor with classical Hodgkin lymphoma. The sample taken for sequencing was peripheral blood mononuclear cells (PBMCs). The CDR3 region reads CASSFEDRLNQPQHF. The DNA sequence is given as TGTGCCAGTAGTTTCGAGGACAGGCTTAATCAGCCCCAGCATTTT.